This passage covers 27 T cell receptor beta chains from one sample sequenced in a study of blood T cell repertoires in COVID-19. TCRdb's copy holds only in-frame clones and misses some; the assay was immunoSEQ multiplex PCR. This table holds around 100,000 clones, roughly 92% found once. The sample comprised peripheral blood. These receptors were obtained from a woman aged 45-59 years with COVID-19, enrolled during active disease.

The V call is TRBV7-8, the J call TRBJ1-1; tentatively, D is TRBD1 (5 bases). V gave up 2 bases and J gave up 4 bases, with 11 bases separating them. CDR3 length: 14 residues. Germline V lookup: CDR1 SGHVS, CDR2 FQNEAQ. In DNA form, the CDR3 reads TGTGCCAGCAGCTTAACCGGACAACTCACTGAAGCTTTCTTT. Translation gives CASSLTGQLTEAFF.

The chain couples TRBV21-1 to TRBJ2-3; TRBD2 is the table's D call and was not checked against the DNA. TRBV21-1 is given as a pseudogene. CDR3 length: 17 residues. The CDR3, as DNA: TGTGCCAGCAGCAAAGCGGTTCGGGGGACTAGCACAGATACGCAGTATTTT. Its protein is CASSKAVRGTSTDTQYF.

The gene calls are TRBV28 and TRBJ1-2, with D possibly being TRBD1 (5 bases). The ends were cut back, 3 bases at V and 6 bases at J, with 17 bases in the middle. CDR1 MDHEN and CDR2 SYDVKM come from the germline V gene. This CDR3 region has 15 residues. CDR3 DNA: TGTGCCAGCAGTTTCCAGGGCCGCGCCAGGGATGGCTACACCTTC. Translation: CASSFQGRARDGYTF.

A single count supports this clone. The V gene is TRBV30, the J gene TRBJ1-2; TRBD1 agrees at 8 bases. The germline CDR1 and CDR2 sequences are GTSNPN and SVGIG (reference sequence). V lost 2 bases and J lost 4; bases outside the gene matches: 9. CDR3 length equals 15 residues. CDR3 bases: TGTGCCTGGAGTTCTGGACAGGGAAGGAGCTATGGCTACACCTTC. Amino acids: CAWSSGQGRSYGYTF.

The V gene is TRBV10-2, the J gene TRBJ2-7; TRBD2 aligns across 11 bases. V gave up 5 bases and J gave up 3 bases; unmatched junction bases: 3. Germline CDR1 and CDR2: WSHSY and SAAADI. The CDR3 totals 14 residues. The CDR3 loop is CASSQGLAGYEQYF. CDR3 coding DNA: TGCGCCAGCAGTCAAGGACTAGCGGGCTACGAGCAGTACTTC.

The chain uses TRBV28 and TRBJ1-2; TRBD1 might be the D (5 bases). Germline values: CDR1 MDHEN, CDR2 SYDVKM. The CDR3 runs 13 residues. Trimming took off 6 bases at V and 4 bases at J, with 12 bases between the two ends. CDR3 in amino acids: CASRAGSSYGYTF. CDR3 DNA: TGTGCCAGCAGGGCAGGGTCATCCTATGGCTACACCTTC.

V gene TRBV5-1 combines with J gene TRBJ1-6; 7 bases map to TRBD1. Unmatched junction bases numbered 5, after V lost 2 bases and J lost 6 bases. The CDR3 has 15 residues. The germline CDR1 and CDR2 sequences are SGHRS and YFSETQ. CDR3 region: CASSLGTDPNSPLHF. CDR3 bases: TGCGCCAGCAGCTTAGGGACAGATCCTAATTCACCCCTCCACTTT.

The DNA of the CDR3 is TGCAGCGTTGTACAGGGTTTGGGTGGCTACACCTTC. Residues: CSVVQGLGGYTF. This chain links TRBV29-1 with TRBJ1-2, with D possibly matching TRBD1 (6 bases). CDR1 is SQVTM and CDR2 is ANQGSEA in the germline V gene. The CDR3 extends over 12 amino acids. V lost 4 bases and J lost 7, with 13 bases in between.

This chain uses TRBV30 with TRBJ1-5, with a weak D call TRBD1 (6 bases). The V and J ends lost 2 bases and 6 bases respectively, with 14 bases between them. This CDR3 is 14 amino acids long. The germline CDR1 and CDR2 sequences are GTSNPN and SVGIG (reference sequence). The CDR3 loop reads CAWSRRGGSQPQHF. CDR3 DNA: TGTGCCTGGAGTAGAAGGGGGGGAAGTCAGCCCCAGCATTTT.

The CDR3 here is CASSSGASTNEQFF. CDR3 bases: TGTGCCAGTAGTAGCGGCGCTAGCACGAATGAGCAGTTCTTC. This chain joins TRBV19 and TRBJ2-1, with D possibly TRBD2 on 5 matching bases. This CDR3 spans 14 amino acids. Germline CDR1 reads LNHDA; CDR2 reads SQIVND (reference sequence). The V and J ends lost 4 bases and 7 bases respectively, with 14 bases between them.

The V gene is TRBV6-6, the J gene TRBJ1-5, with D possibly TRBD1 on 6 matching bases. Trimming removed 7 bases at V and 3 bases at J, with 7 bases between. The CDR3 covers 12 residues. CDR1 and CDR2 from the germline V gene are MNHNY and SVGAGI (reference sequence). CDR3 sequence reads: CASMGANQPQHF. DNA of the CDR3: TGTGCCAGCATGGGGGCCAATCAGCCCCAGCATTTT.

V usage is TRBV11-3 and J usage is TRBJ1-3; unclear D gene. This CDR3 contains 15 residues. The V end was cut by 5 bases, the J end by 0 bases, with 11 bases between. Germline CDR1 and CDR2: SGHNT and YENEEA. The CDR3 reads CASSLRMSSGNTIYF. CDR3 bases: TGTGCCAGCAGCCTCAGGATGAGCTCTGGAAACACCATATATTTT.

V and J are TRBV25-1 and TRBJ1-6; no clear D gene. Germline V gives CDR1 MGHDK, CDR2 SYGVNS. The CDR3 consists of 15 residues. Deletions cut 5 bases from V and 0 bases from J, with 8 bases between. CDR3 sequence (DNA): TGTGCCAGCAGTCGGCGGAGCTCCTATAATTCACCCCTCCACTTT. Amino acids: CASSRRSSYNSPLHF.

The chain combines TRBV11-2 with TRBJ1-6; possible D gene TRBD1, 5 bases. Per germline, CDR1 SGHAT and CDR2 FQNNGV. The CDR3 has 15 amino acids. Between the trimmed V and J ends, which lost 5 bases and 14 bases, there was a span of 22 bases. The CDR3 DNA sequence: TGTGCCAGCAGCACCCCTGCGGGGCAAAGAAACGCCCTCCACTTT. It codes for CASSTPAGQRNALHF. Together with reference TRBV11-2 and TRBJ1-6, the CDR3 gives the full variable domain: EAGVAQSPRYKIIEKRQSVAFWCNPISGHATLYWYQQILGQGPKLLIQFQNNGVVDDSQLPKDRFSAERLKGVDSTLKIQPAKLEDSAVYLCASSTPAGQRNALHFGNGTRLTVT.

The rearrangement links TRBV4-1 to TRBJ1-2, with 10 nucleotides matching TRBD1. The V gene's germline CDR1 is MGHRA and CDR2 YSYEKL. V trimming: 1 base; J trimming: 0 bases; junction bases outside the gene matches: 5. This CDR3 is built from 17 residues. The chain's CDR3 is CASSQVDRGLPNYGYTF. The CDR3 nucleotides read TGCGCCAGCAGCCAAGTTGACAGGGGGCTCCCTAACTATGGCTACACCTTC.

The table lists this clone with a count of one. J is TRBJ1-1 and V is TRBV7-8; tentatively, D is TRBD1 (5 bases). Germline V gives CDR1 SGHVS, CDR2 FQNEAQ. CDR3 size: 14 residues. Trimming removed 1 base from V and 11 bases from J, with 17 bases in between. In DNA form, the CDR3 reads TGTGCCAGCAGCTTAGGTGGGTCGAGGACACAGGCTTTCTTT. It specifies CASSLGGSRTQAFF.

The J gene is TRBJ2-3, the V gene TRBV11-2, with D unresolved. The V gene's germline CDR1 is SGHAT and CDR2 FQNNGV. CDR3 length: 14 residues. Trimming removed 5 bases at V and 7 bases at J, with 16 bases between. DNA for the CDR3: TGTGCCAGCAGCGGGCTGGGCGCGTTATATACGCAGTATTTT. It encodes CASSGLGALYTQYF. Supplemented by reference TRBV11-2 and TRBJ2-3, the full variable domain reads EAGVAQSPRYKIIEKRQSVAFWCNPISGHATLYWYQQILGQGPKLLIQFQNNGVVDDSQLPKDRFSAERLKGVDSTLKIQPAKLEDSAVYLCASSGLGALYTQYFGPGTRLTVL.

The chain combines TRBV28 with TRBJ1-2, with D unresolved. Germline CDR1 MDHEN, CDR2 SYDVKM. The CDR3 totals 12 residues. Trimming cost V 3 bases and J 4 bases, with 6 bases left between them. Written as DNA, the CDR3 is TGTGCCAGCAGTTTTAGTTCCTATGGCTACACCTTC. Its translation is CASSFSSYGYTF.

CDR3 residues: CASSPKGGAGQPQHF. CDR3 sequence (DNA): TGTGCCAGCAGCCCAAAGGGGGGGGCAGGCCAGCCCCAGCATTTT. The genes are TRBV7-2 and TRBJ1-5, with D possibly TRBD1 on 6 matching bases. This CDR3 is built from 15 residues. V lost 5 bases, J lost 7 bases, and 18 bases lay in between. Germline CDR1 reads SGHTA; CDR2 reads FQGNSA.

Here the CDR3 reads CASSHRGASQPQHF. CDR3 bases: TGTGCCAGCAGTCACAGGGGAGCAAGCCAGCCCCAGCATTTT. This chain links TRBV6-5 with TRBJ1-5; TRBD1 matches 7 bases. This CDR3 spans 14 amino acids. The germline CDR1 and CDR2 sequences are MNHEY and SVGAGI. With V trimmed by 5 bases and J by 7 bases, 8 bases remained unmatched.

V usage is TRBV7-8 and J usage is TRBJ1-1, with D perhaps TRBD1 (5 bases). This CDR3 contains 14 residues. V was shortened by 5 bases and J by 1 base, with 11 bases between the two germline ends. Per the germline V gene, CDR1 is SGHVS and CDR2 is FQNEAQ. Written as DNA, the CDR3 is TGTGCCAGCAGCCCACGACAGAGGAACACTGAAGCTTTCTTT. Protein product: CASSPRQRNTEAFF.

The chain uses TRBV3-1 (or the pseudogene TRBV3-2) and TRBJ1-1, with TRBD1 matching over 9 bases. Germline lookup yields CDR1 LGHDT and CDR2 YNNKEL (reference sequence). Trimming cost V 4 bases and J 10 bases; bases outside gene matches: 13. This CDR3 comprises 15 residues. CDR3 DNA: TGTGCCAGCAGCCTTACCACAGGGGGCTTGATGCCAGCTTTCTTT. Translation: CASSLTTGGLMPAFF.

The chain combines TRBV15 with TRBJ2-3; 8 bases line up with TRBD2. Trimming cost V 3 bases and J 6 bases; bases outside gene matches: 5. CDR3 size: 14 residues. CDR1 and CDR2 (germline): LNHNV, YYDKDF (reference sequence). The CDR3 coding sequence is TGTGCCACCAGCAGGCGGGGGGCAGGTGATACGCAGTATTTT. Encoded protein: CATSRRGAGDTQYF.

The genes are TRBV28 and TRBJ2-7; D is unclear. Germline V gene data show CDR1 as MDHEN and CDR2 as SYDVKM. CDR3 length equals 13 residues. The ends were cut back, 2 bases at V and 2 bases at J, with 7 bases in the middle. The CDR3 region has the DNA TGTGCCAGCAGTTTAACAGACCCCTACGAGCAGTACTTC. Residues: CASSLTDPYEQYF. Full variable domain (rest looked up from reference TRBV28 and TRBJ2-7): DVKVTQSSRYLVKRTGEKVFLECVQDMDHENMFWYRQDPGLGLRLIYFSYDVKMKEKGDIPEGYSVSREKKERFSLILESASTNQTSMYLCASSLTDPYEQYFGPGTRLTVT.

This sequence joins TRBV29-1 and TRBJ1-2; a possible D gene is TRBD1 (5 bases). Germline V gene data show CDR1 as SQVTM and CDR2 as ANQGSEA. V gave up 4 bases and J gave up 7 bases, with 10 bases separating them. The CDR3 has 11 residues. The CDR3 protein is CSVVGAGGYTF. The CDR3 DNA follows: TGCAGCGTTGTTGGGGCTGGTGGCTACACCTTC. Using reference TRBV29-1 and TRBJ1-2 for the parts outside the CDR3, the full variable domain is SAVISQKPSRDICQRGTSLTIQCQVDSQVTMMFWYRQQPGQSLTLIATANQGSEATYESGFVIDKFPISRPNLTFSTLTVSNMSPEDSSIYLCSVVGAGGYTFGSGTRLTVV.

CDR3 amino acids: CASSIVRLNEQFF. The CDR3, as DNA: TGTGCCAGTAGTATTGTCAGACTCAATGAGCAGTTCTTC. The gene calls are TRBV19 and TRBJ2-1; no clear D gene. V gave up 3 bases and J gave up 6 bases, with 9 bases separating them. Germline V lookup: CDR1 LNHDA, CDR2 SQIVND (reference sequence). This CDR3 is built from 13 residues.

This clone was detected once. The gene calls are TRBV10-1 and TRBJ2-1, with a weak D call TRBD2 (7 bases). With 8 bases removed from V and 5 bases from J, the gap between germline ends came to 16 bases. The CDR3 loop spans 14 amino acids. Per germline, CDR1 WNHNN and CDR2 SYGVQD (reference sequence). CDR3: CASSRGAKNNEQFF. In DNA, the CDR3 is TGCGCCAGCTCTCGGGGGGCCAAAAACAATGAGCAGTTCTTC.